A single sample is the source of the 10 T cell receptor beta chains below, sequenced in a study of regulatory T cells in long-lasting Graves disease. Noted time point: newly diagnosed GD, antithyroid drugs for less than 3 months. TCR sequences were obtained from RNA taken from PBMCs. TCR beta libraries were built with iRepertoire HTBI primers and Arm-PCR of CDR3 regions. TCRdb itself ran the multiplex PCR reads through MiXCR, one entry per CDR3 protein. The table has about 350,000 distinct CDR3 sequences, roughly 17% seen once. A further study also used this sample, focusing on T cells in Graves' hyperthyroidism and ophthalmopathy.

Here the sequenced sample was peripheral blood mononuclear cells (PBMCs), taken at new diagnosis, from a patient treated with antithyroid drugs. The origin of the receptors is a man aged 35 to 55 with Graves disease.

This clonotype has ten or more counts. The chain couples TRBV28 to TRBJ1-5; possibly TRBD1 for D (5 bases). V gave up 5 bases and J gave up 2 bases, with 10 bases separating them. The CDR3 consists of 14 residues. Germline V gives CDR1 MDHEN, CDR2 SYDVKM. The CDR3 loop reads CASSPGDGNQPQHF. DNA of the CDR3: TGTGCCAGCAGTCCTGGGGACGGCAATCAGCCCCAGCATTTT.

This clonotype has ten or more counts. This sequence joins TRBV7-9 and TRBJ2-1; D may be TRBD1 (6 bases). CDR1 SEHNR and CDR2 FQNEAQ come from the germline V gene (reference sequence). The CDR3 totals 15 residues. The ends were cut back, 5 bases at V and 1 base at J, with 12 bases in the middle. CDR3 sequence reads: CASSPRQGSYNEQFF. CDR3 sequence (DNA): TGTGCCAGCAGCCCCCGTCAGGGGTCCTACAATGAGCAGTTCTTC.

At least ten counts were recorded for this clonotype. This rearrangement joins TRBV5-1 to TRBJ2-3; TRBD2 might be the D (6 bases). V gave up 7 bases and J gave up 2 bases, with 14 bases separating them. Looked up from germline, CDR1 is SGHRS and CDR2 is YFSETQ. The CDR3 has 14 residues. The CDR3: CASAGTDSTDTQYF. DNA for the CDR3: TGCGCCAGCGCGGGGACGGATTCCACAGATACGCAGTATTTT.

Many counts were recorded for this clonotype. In DNA, the CDR3 is TGTGCCAGCAGCGCGGGACAGAACGCAATGGGTCAAGAGACCCAGTACTTC. Its translation: CASSAGQNAMGQETQYF. The chain combines TRBV7-3 with TRBJ2-5, with D tentatively TRBD1 (7 bases). This CDR3 contains 17 residues. V gave up 5 bases and J gave up 2 bases, with 21 bases separating them. Germline CDR1 and CDR2: SGHTA and FQGTGA.

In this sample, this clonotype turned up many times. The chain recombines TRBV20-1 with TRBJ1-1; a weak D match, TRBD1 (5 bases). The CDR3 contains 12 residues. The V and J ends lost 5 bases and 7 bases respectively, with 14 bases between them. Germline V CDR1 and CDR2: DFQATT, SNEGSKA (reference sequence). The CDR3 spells CSAPRDSLEAFF. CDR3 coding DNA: TGCAGTGCTCCCCGAGACAGCCTTGAAGCTTTCTTT.

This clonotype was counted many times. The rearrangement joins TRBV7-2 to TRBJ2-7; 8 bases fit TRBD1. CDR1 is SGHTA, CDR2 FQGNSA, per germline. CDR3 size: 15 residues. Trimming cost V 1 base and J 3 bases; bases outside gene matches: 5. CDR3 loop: CASSLVPGGNYEQYF. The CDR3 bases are TGTGCCAGCAGCTTAGTTCCAGGGGGCAACTACGAGCAGTACTTC.

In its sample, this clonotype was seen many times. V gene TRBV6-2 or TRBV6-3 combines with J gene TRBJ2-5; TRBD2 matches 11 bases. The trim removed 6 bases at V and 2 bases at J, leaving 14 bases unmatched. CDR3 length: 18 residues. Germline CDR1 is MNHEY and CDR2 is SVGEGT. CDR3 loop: CASSPGVLAGAQQETQYF. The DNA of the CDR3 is TGTGCCAGCAGCCCGGGTGTACTAGCGGGGGCCCAACAAGAGACCCAGTACTTC.

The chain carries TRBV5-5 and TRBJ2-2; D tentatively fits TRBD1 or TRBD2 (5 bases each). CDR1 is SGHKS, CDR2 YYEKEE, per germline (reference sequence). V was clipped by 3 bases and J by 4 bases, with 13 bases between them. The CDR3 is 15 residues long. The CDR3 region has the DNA TGTGCCAGCAGCTCGAGGGGACCTTTCACCGGGGAGCTGTTTTTT. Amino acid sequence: CASSSRGPFTGELFF.

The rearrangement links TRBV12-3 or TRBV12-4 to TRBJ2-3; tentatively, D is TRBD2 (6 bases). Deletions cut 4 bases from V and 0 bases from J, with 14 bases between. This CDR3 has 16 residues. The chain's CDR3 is CASSYWGGASTDTQYF. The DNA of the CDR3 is TGTGCCAGCAGTTATTGGGGCGGGGCGAGCACAGATACGCAGTATTTT.

CDR3 protein: CASRGGVGNTIYF. In DNA form, the CDR3 reads TGTGCCAGCAGGGGGGGAGTTGGAAACACCATATATTTT. V usage is TRBV2 and J usage is TRBJ1-3, with D maybe TRBD1 (5 bases). The CDR3 extends over 13 amino acids. Germline lookup yields CDR1 SNHLY and CDR2 FYNNEI. Deletions cut 6 bases from V and 3 bases from J, with 9 bases between.